This T cell receptor (beta chain) stems from a study of shared clonotypes between healthy human individuals. The V gene lost 1 base and the J gene lost 1 base, with 14 bases spanning the gap. This CDR3 contains 16 residues. Per germline, CDR1 SGHDT and CDR2 YYEEEE. Profiled with immunoSEQ multiplex PCR; TCRdb holds only in-frame clones, not every one. The sample yields approximately 1,500,000 clones, approximately 98% seen once. The chain employs TRBV5-6 and TRBJ1-1; D is ambiguous. Input material: naive CD4+ T cells sorted from blood. Subset in this sample: CD45RA+ positively selected. This TCR came from a man younger than 40 in good health. The CDR3, as DNA: TGTGCCAGCAGCTTGAGGCGGGTGAGATCGAACACTGAAGCTTTCTTT. It codes for CASSLRRVRSNTEAFF.